Listed below are T cell receptor beta chains from one sample, sequenced in a study of cytomegalovirus exposure and HLA in healthy donors. TCRdb keeps only in-frame clones here, not all; method: immunoSEQ multiplex PCR. The data contain about 130,000 clones, approximately 69% of them singletons. Sequencing used PBMCs. Receptors originate from a man aged 40-50 years in good health and CMV-seropositive. Both conserved end residues are part of each CDR3. D genes are given only for firm matches. Clone sizes are given selectively: once, few, many, or a class where the clone is expanded.

NA,TRBV7-9,TRBJ1-6,NA,TGTGCCAGCAGCGGCCAACTACAGGGCTATAATTCACCCCTCCACTTT,CASSGQLQGYNSPLHF
NA,TRBV6-5,TRBJ1-2,TRBD1,TGTGCCAGCAGTCCCCCTTTTGGACAGGGGCTCTACACCTTC,CASSPPFGQGLYTF
NA,TRBV2,TRBJ2-1,TRBD2,TGTGCCAGTGAGGGCGGGGGTACCCCCAATGAGCAGTTCTTC,CASEGGGTPNEQFF
NA,TRBV18,TRBJ2-3,TRBD2,TGTGCCAGCTCACCACTCCCTAGCGGGTATTGGGATACGCAGTATTTT,CASSPLPSGYWDTQYF
NA,TRBV28,TRBJ2-7,TRBD1,TGTGCCAGCAGTGGTCCGGGACAGGGCTTCGAGCAGTACTTC,CASSGPGQGFEQYF
NA,TRBV18,TRBJ1-6,TRBD1,TGTGCCAGCTCACCGACAGGGGCAGGGGGATCGAATTCACCCCTCCACTTT,CASSPTGAGGSNSPLHF
NA,TRBV28,TRBJ2-2,TRBD2,TGTGCCAGCACCATCGGGGGGTCCGGGGAGCTGTTTTTT,CASTIGGSGELFF
NA,TRBV29-1,TRBJ2-1,TRBD1,TGCAGCGCGCCGGGACAGGACTACAATGAGCAGTTCTTC,CSAPGQDYNEQFF
NA,TRBV29-1,TRBJ2-7,TRBD1,TGCAGCGTGGAGACAGGGTGCGAGCAGTACTTC,CSVETGCEQYF
NA,TRBV6-1,TRBJ1-5,NA,TGTGCCAGCAGTGAAACAGGGAAGCAGCCCCAGCATTTT,CASSETGKQPQHF
NA,TRBV19,TRBJ2-7,NA,TGTGCCAGTAGTCTCAGGCTCTACGAGCAGTACTTC,CASSLRLYEQYF
NA,TRBV6-1,TRBJ2-3,TRBD2,TGTGCCAGCAGTGAACAGGCAGCGGGGGGCGGCACAGATACGCAGTATTTT,CASSEQAAGGGTDTQYF
NA,TRBV10-1,TRBJ1-4,TRBD1,TGCGCCAGCAGTGAGTCGGGACAGGGAAGAGAAAAACTGTTTTTT,CASSESGQGREKLFF
NA,TRBV6-4,TRBJ2-1,NA,TGTGCCAGCAGTGACAGGCTAGGGGGAAGGAATGAGCAGTTCTTC,CASSDRLGGRNEQFF
once,TRBV27,TRBJ1-1,TRBD1,TGTGCCAGCAGTGACAGGGTCCCTCTCAACACTGAGGCTTTCTTT,CASSDRVPLNTEAFF
once,TRBV5-4,TRBJ2-2,NA,TGTGCCAGCAGCTTTAGTGGGAGGATCACCGGGGAGCTGTTTTTT,CASSFSGRITGELFF
NA,TRBV5-1,TRBJ2-2,NA,TGCGCCAGCAGCTTCCAGAACACCGGGGAGCTGTTTTTT,CASSFQNTGELFF
NA,TRBV15,TRBJ1-1,TRBD1,TGTGCCACCAGAGCTCCAGGGGGCTCTACAAACACTGAAGCTTTCTTT,CATRAPGGSTNTEAFF
NA,TRBV15,TRBJ2-5,TRBD1,TGTGCCACCAGCAGAAGACAGGGCGTCCAAGAGACCCAGTACTTC,CATSRRQGVQETQYF
NA,TRBV9,TRBJ2-7,TRBD2,TGTGCCAGCAGCGTAGGTTCCCAGCGGGGTTCCTACGAGCAGTACTTC,CASSVGSQRGSYEQYF
NA,TRBV28,TRBJ1-1,TRBD1,TGTGCCAGCAGTTTCGGACAGGGCCATCTTAGTGTGAACACTGAAGCTTTCTTT,CASSFGQGHLSVNTEAFF
NA,TRBV6-6,TRBJ1-6,NA,TGTGCCAGCAGTTACTCGACACCACCCAATTCACCCCTCCACTTT,CASSYSTPPNSPLHF
NA,TRBV7-8,TRBJ2-7,NA,TGTGCCAGCAGCTTAGGACCAGACAGCTCCTACGAGCAGTACTTC,CASSLGPDSSYEQYF
NA,TRBV18,TRBJ2-3,TRBD1,TGTGCCAGCTCACCACCCGAGGACAGGGGGAAATCGGAGTATTTT,CASSPPEDRGKSEYF
NA,TRBV2,TRBJ2-1,TRBD2,TGTGCCAGCAGTGTTGCGCTAGCGGGGGGCGGGAATGAGCAGTTCTTC,CASSVALAGGGNEQFF
NA,TRBV27,TRBJ2-5,NA,TGTGCCAGCAGCCACGGGAAGACCCAGTACTTC,CASSHGKTQYF
NA,TRBV5-1,TRBJ1-4,TRBD1,TGCGCCAGCAGCTGGACAGGGGGCGCCGTTGAAAAACTGTTTTTT,CASSWTGGAVEKLFF
NA,TRBV10-2,TRBJ1-5,TRBD1,TGCGCCAGCAGTGAGCGGACAGGTAATCAGCCCCAGCATTTT,CASSERTGNQPQHF
NA,TRBV7-2,TRBJ2-2,NA,TGTGCCAGCTCCTACGACCCGGGGAACACCGGGGAGCTGTTTTTT,CASSYDPGNTGELFF
NA,TRBV28,TRBJ2-7,TRBD1,TGTGCCAGCACTACAGGGACAGGTTCCTACGAGCAGTACTTC,CASTTGTGSYEQYF
few,TRBV19,TRBJ2-7,TRBD1,TGTGCCAGTAGTAGTCGACCCGGGACAGGGTCCGACGAGCAGTACTTC,CASSSRPGTGSDEQYF
NA,TRBV7-6,TRBJ1-2,NA,TGTGCCAGCAGCCCCATTCGGGGGACTGGCTACACCTTC,CASSPIRGTGYTF
NA,TRBV9,TRBJ2-1,NA,TGTGCCAGCAGGTCGGGGGTGCGCGAGGAGCAGTTCTTC,CASRSGVREEQFF
NA,TRBV4-1,TRBJ2-7,TRBD2,TGCGCCAGCAGCCCCGGACTAGCGGGGGTTTCCTACGAGCAGTACTTC,CASSPGLAGVSYEQYF
NA,TRBV18,TRBJ1-5,TRBD1,TGTGCCAGCTCAGCCGACAGGGGAAATCAGCCCCAGCATTTT,CASSADRGNQPQHF
NA,TRBV2,TRBJ1-1,TRBD1,TGTGCCAGCAGTCCCAGACAGGGGAGCACTGAAGCTTTCTTT,CASSPRQGSTEAFF
NA,TRBV28,TRBJ1-2,TRBD1,TGTGCCAGCAGTTTATACAGGGGGTCTCGTGGCTACACCTTC,CASSLYRGSRGYTF
NA,TRBV6-1,TRBJ2-1,TRBD1,TGTGCCAGCAGCCTCGAGACAGGGGGGTACAATGAGCAGTTCTTC,CASSLETGGYNEQFF
NA,TRBV15,TRBJ1-1,NA,TGTGCCACCAGCAGAGATCAGAGGAGGGCTTTCTTT,CATSRDQRRAFF
few,TRBV6-6,TRBJ1-6,NA,TGTGCCAGCAGTTACTCCAGTTCACCCCTCCACTTT,CASSYSSSPLHF
few,TRBV6-1,TRBJ1-2,TRBD1,TGTGCCAGCAGGAAGGGACAGGGGTACTATGGCTACACCTTC,CASRKGQGYYGYTF
NA,TRBV7-8,TRBJ2-1,NA,TGTGCCAGCAGTTACGAGACAGCCTCGACAAATGCAAGTGAGCAGTTCTTC,CASSYETASTNASEQFF